A selection of T cell receptor beta chains follows, all from one sample in a study of T cell responses to AZD1222 COVID-19 vaccine. TCRdb's copy holds only in-frame clones and misses some; the assay was immunoSEQ multiplex PCR. The table includes about 110,000 clones, around 91% detected once. The specimen comprised peripheral blood, sampled on day 0 of AZD1222 vaccination. The receptor set was obtained from an adult in good health. Each CDR3 is given with its conserved first and last residue. Fields, in order: clone size, J gene, V gene, D gene, CDR3 DNA, CDR3 protein. The D gene is left open where the match is weak. Not every row has a clone size; where given, it reads once, few, many or a size class.

. TRBJ2-7 TRBV12-3/TRBV12-4 TRBD2 TGTGCCAGCAGTTTAACGGGGGGTGGTGAGCAGTACTTC CASSLTGGGEQYF
once TRBJ2-7 TRBV9 TRBD1 TGTGCCAGCAGCGGTCAGGGGGTGGGCTACGAGCAGTACTTC CASSGQGVGYEQYF
once TRBJ2-7 TRBV30 TRBD2 TGTGCCTGGAGTGGGGCGGGGGGAACCTACGAGCAGTACTTC CAWSGAGGTYEQYF
. TRBJ1-1 TRBV5-1 . TGCGCCAGCAGCTTGGATGGACAGAGGAACAGGGAAGCTTTCTTT CASSLDGQRNREAFF
few TRBJ1-6 TRBV7-8 TRBD1 TGTGCCAGCAGCTCCCTCGGGACAGAGAATTCACCCCTCCACTTT CASSSLGTENSPLHF
few TRBJ2-7 TRBV13 TRBD1 TGTGCCAGCAGATTTCCCCGACAGGGCACCCCCGACTACTACGAGCAGTACTTC CASRFPRQGTPDYYEQYF
once TRBJ2-3 TRBV12-2 . TGTGCAAGTCGCTTAGGTATGGGACTAGCGGGGGCCAACACAGATACGCAGTATTTT CASRLGMGLAGANTDTQYF
. TRBJ2-6 TRBV6-1 . TGTGCCAGCAGTGATCAGGACTCTGGGGCCAACGTCCTGACTTTC CASSDQDSGANVLTF
. TRBJ2-2 TRBV16 . TGTGCCAGCAGCCCCGTCAGGGCCGGGGAGCTGTTTTTT CASSPVRAGELFF
. TRBJ2-3 TRBV20-1 TRBD2 TGCAGTGCTAGTCTTCCGGGACTAGCGGGGCGCACAGATACGCAGTATTTT CSASLPGLAGRTDTQYF
. TRBJ2-3 TRBV6-4 TRBD2 TGTGCCAGCAGTGAGACTAGCGGGGGGGCTGATACGCAGTATTTT CASSETSGGADTQYF
. TRBJ1-5 TRBV5-1 . TGCGCCAGTCGGGACACTCTAAGTCCCAATCAGCCCCAGCATTTT CASRDTLSPNQPQHF
. TRBJ1-2 TRBV29-1 . TGCAGCGTTGAAGAGGGGGATGGCTACACCTTC CSVEEGDGYTF
. TRBJ1-1 TRBV18 . TGTGCCAGCTCGGACTCGTGGGGAACTGAAGCTTTCTTT CASSDSWGTEAFF
. TRBJ1-1 TRBV7-9 . TGTGCCAGCAGCTCAGGGAAAACTGAAGCTTTCTTT CASSSGKTEAFF
few TRBJ1-3 TRBV4-1 . TGCGCCAGCAGCCTCACAGGGACTGGAAACACCATATATTTT CASSLTGTGNTIYF
. TRBJ1-3 TRBV9 TRBD1 TGTGCCAGCAGCGTCGAGACAGGGAATTGGAACACCATATATTTT CASSVETGNWNTIYF
. TRBJ1-1 TRBV29-1 . TGCAGCGTTGCGAAGGACCGGGGAACTGAAGCTTTCTTT CSVAKDRGTEAFF
few TRBJ1-1 TRBV29-1 . TGCAGCGTTGCGGACAGCCCTGAAGCTTTCTTT CSVADSPEAFF
. TRBJ1-4 TRBV19 TRBD1 TGTGCCAGTAGTTCTCGACAGGGGCCAGGGGAAAAACTGTTTTTT CASSSRQGPGEKLFF
once TRBJ1-2 TRBV20-1 . TGCAGTGCTAGAGAAGGACCGACGGAAACCTTC CSAREGPTETF
. TRBJ1-5 TRBV5-1 . TGCGCCAGCAGCTTGGAGGGTGTGGTAAGTCAGCCCCAGCATTTT CASSLEGVVSQPQHF
. TRBJ2-7 TRBV5-5 TRBD1 TGTGCCAGCAGCCCCCCGCAGGGGGCCTACGAGCAGTACTTC CASSPPQGAYEQYF
. TRBJ1-1 TRBV18 . TGTGCCAGCTCACGGGGACCGCCGAACACTGAAGCTTTCTTT CASSRGPPNTEAFF
. TRBJ2-1 TRBV10-2 TRBD1 TGCGCCAGCAGACCCCAGGACAGGGGTCGCCGCAATGAGCAGTTCTTC CASRPQDRGRRNEQFF
. TRBJ1-5 TRBV4-3 . TGCGCCAGCAGCGAGTGGATCGATCAGCCCCAGCATTTT CASSEWIDQPQHF
once TRBJ2-5 TRBV7-9 TRBD1 TGTGCCAGCAGCTCCAGTCCCGGGACAGGGCCAGAGACCCAGTACTTC CASSSSPGTGPETQYF
. TRBJ1-6 TRBV7-2 . TGTGCCAGCAGCTTCGCGAGTCGGGCCAATTCACCCCTCCACTTT CASSFASRANSPLHF
. TRBJ2-1 TRBV5-4 TRBD2 TGTGCCAGCAGCCCCGAGGGTAGCGGGGGGGCGTTTAATGAGCAGTTCTTC CASSPEGSGGAFNEQFF
. TRBJ1-1 TRBV7-2 . TGTGCCAGCAAAGCGTTGGCGGGGCTCGCTGAAGCTTTCTTT CASKALAGLAEAFF
. TRBJ1-1 TRBV30 . TGTGCCGTGGACGGCCGTGCCGACACTGAAGCTTTCTTT CAVDGRADTEAFF
. TRBJ2-7 TRBV5-1 TRBD1 TGCGCCAGCAGCTTTACAGGGGCTGAGGGCGAGCAGTACTTC CASSFTGAEGEQYF
. TRBJ2-1 TRBV9 . TGTGCCAGCACGCCCGGGGTGGGGCGCCCGGGCAATGAGCAGTTCTTC CASTPGVGRPGNEQFF
. TRBJ1-3 TRBV13 . TGTGCCAGCAGCAACCGGGACAAGGGGAGCTACTCTGGAAACACCATATATTTT CASSNRDKGSYSGNTIYF
. TRBJ1-1 TRBV19 TRBD1 TGTGCCAGTACTCGGGACAGAACGGGCACTGAAGCTTTCTTT CASTRDRTGTEAFF
. TRBJ1-1 TRBV7-2 . TGTGCCAGCAGCTTTACGGAGAACACTGAAGCTTTCTTT CASSFTENTEAFF
. TRBJ2-7 TRBV7-2 TRBD1 TGTGCCAGCAGCCTTAACCGACAGGGGGGGTACGAGCAGTACTTC CASSLNRQGGYEQYF
. TRBJ1-4 TRBV15 TRBD1 TGTGCCACCAGCAGAGTCGCCCGCCGCCCTCAGGGGGCTACAACTAATGAAAAACTGTTTTTT CATSRVARRPQGATTNEKLFF
. TRBJ2-7 TRBV19 TRBD1 TGTGCCAGTAGTTTACAGGACAGGGGATACGACGAGCAGTACTTC CASSLQDRGYDEQYF
. TRBJ2-3 TRBV5-1 TRBD1 TGCGCCAGCAGCCTCCCGGGACAGGGGCTTTCAGATACGCAGTATTTT CASSLPGQGLSDTQYF
. TRBJ1-6 TRBV6-1 . TGTGCCAGCAGTGAACAGACAGAATCACCCCTCCACTTT CASSEQTESPLHF
once TRBJ1-2 TRBV2 . TGTGCCAGCAGTGAGGCAGGGCGGGTCTATTATGGCTACACCTTC CASSEAGRVYYGYTF
. TRBJ1-4 TRBV19 TRBD1 TGTGCCAGTAGTTCCACGACAGGGAGGCGCGAAAAACTGTTTTTT CASSSTTGRREKLFF
. TRBJ1-2 TRBV3-1/TRBV3-2 TRBD1 TGTGCCAGCAGCCAATCCAGGGGGGATGGCTACACCTTC CASSQSRGDGYTF
. TRBJ1-4 TRBV4-3 TRBD1 TGCGCCAGCAGCCAAGAAATAACAGGGGGCGGAGGTGAAAAACTGTTTTTT CASSQEITGGGGEKLFF
. TRBJ2-2 TRBV10-1 TRBD2 TGCGCCAGCAGTGTTGGACTAGCGGGGAACACCGGGGAGCTGTTTTTT CASSVGLAGNTGELFF
. TRBJ2-3 TRBV5-4 TRBD2 TGTGCCAGCAGCCCGGGGGGGAGCACAGATACGCAGTATTTT CASSPGGSTDTQYF
. TRBJ2-2 TRBV7-9 . TGTGCCAGCAGCATTCCGACCCCAGGGGCGCGGACCGGGGAGCTGTTTTTT CASSIPTPGARTGELFF
. TRBJ1-1 TRBV5-6 TRBD1 TGTGCCAGCAGCTTGTTCAGGGGGACTGAAGCTTTCTTT CASSLFRGTEAFF
. TRBJ1-4 TRBV2 . TGTGCCAGCAGTGACGTGGGTGCAACTAATGAAAAACTGTTTTTT CASSDVGATNEKLFF
. TRBJ1-6 TRBV9 TRBD1 TGTGCCAGCAGCGTAGCGGAGAGGCAGGGGGCTTCACCCCTCCACTTT CASSVAERQGASPLHF
. TRBJ1-1 TRBV30 TRBD1 TGTGCCTGGAGGAGTTTTTTAGACAGGGCGAACACTGAAGCTTTCTTT CAWRSFLDRANTEAFF
. TRBJ1-3 TRBV10-3 . TGTGCCATCAGTGAGTCTGGTGTCGGCAACTCTGGAAACACCATATATTTT CAISESGVGNSGNTIYF
. TRBJ1-1 TRBV12-3/TRBV12-4 . TGTGCCAGCAGTTTGGCACAGGGCACTGAAGCTTTCTTT CASSLAQGTEAFF
. TRBJ1-5 TRBV5-1 . TGCGCCAGCAGCTTGGGACCATATAGCAATCAGCCCCAGCATTTT CASSLGPYSNQPQHF